One sample yielded the 28 T cell receptor beta chains listed below, sequenced in a study of early T cells in non-severe SARS-CoV-2 infection. Each CDR3 protein gets one entry after TCRdb re-called the 5' RACE reads with MiXCR. This sample has under 30,000 distinct CDR3 sequences, with more than 4% found just once. Sequencing was performed on whole blood. Receptors were obtained from an adult who was a healthcare worker with PCR-confirmed SARS-CoV-2 infection or an uninfected control (not recorded which).

The gene calls are TRBV9 and TRBJ2-7, with no clear D. Per the germline V gene, CDR1 is SGDLS and CDR2 is YYNGEE. The CDR3 totals 14 residues. Trimming stripped 0 bases from V and 5 bases from J, with 12 bases between. CDR3 in amino acids: CASSVGAKLDEQYF. CDR3 bases: TGTGCCAGCAGCGTAGGGGCGAAACTGGACGAGCAGTACTTC.

This clonotype was observed many times. V and J are TRBV5-1 and TRBJ2-1; TRBD2 matches at 13 bases. The CDR3 covers 15 residues. Germline V lookup: CDR1 SGHRS, CDR2 YFSETQ. J was trimmed by 11 bases and V by 0 bases; bases with no gene match: 5. This chain's CDR3 is CASSLVGTSGVKQFF. CDR3 nucleotide sequence: TGCGCCAGCAGCTTGGTGGGGACTAGCGGGGTGAAGCAGTTCTTC.

This clonotype was observed many times. The chain joins TRBV19 to TRBJ2-5; 7 nucleotides match TRBD2. Germline loops: CDR1 LNHDA, CDR2 SQIVND (reference sequence). V was pared by 4 bases and J by 2 bases, with 7 bases of the junction left unmatched. The CDR3 is made up of 15 amino acids. CDR3 in amino acids: CASSTGGILQETQYF. The CDR3 DNA is TGTGCCAGTAGTACCGGGGGGATCTTACAAGAGACCCAGTACTTC. The full variable domain, its missing parts supplied by reference TRBV19 and TRBJ2-5, is DGGITQSPKYLFRKEGQNVTLSCEQNLNHDAMYWYRQDPGQGLRLIYYSQIVNDFQKGDIAEGYSVSREKKESFPLTVTSAQKNPTAFYLCASSTGGILQETQYFGPGTRLLVL.

In its sample, this clonotype was seen many times. The genes are TRBV6-5 and TRBJ1-2, with no clear D. Trimming removed 7 bases at V and 8 bases at J, with 20 bases between. This CDR3 is 14 amino acids long. Germline values: CDR1 MNHEY, CDR2 SVGAGI. CDR3 region: CASNSAGRKTGYTF. Here the CDR3 DNA reads TGTGCCAGCAACTCGGCGGGCAGGAAAACCGGCTACACCTTC.

The table lists this clonotype with many counts. The chain combines TRBV3-1 with TRBJ2-5; either TRBD1 or TRBD2 may fit D (5 bases each). The CDR3 loop spans 15 amino acids. Trimming pared 4 bases from V and 7 bases from J, leaving 19 bases between. Germline loops: CDR1 LGHDT, CDR2 YNNKEL (reference sequence). CDR3 loop: CASSLLGTNLRTQYF. In DNA form, the CDR3 reads TGTGCCAGCAGCCTCCTGGGGACGAACTTAAGGACCCAGTACTTC.

This chain links TRBV5-1 with TRBJ2-2; 9 nucleotides agree with TRBD1. V gave up 7 bases and J gave up 0 bases; unmatched junction bases: 7. The CDR3 has 16 amino acids. CDR1 is SGHRS, CDR2 YFSETQ, per germline. The CDR3 is CASDTGGLSNTGELFF. CDR3 nucleotides: TGCGCCAGCGACACAGGGGGCCTATCGAACACCGGGGAGCTGTTTTTT.

This clonotype was seen many times. This chain links TRBV5-1 with TRBJ2-1; D is perhaps TRBD1 (6 bases). This CDR3 region has 14 residues. Germline loops: CDR1 SGHRS, CDR2 YFSETQ. V lost 5 bases and J lost 5, with 14 bases in between. CDR3 sequence reads: CASSIGQNNNEQFF. CDR3 nucleotide sequence: TGCGCCAGCAGTATAGGACAGAACAACAATGAGCAGTTCTTC.

This clonotype occurred many times. This chain joins TRBV7-2 and TRBJ1-1; D not resolved. V was shortened by 5 bases and J by 0 bases, with 13 bases between the two germline ends. Germline V gene data show CDR1 as SGHTA and CDR2 as FQGNSA. This CDR3 region has 15 residues. The CDR3 sequence: CASSPPRGMNTEAFF. The CDR3 coding sequence is TGTGCCAGCAGCCCCCCCCGCGGGATGAACACTGAAGCTTTCTTT.

This clonotype was counted a few times. The chain carries TRBV10-3 and TRBJ1-1; TRBD1 matches at 10 bases. J was trimmed by 5 bases and V by 2 bases; bases with no gene match: 2. The CDR3 has 14 amino acids. Germline V gene sequence: CDR1 ENHRY, CDR2 SYGVKD. The CDR3 DNA reads as TGTGCCATCAGTGAGGACAGGGGGCGAACTGAAGCTTTCTTT. It translates to CAISEDRGRTEAFF.

The rearrangement links TRBV9 to TRBJ2-3; D gene ambiguous. Trimming removed 4 bases at V and 0 bases at J, with 9 bases between. Looked up from germline, CDR1 is SGDLS and CDR2 is YYNGEE. This CDR3 spans 14 amino acids. CDR3 DNA: TGTGCCAGCAGCCCACGACACAGCACAGATACGCAGTATTTT. This codes for CASSPRHSTDTQYF.

This clonotype was seen repeatedly, ten times or more. V and J are TRBV18 and TRBJ2-7, with 8 bases matching TRBD2. This CDR3 is built from 15 residues. Germline CDR1 KGHSH, CDR2 LQKENI. J was trimmed by 6 bases and V by 1 base; bases with no gene match: 8. The CDR3 bases are TGTGCCAGCTCACCACTAGCGGGGAGAAATCCCGAGCAGTACTTC. Its translation is CASSPLAGRNPEQYF.

This clonotype was detected ten times or more. V gene TRBV15 combines with J gene TRBJ1-3, with TRBD1 matching 8 bases. Looked up from germline, CDR1 is LNHNV and CDR2 is YYDKDF (reference sequence). J lost 6 bases, V lost 1 base, and 8 bases had no gene match. The CDR3 totals 16 residues. CDR3 bases: TGTGCCACCAGCAGAGGCAAACGGGACAGGTTAAACACCATATATTTT. The encoded protein is CATSRGKRDRLNTIYF.

The gene calls are TRBV19 and TRBJ2-3; D possibly uses TRBD1 or TRBD2 (5 bases each). CDR3 length equals 15 residues. Trimming cost V 3 bases and J 2 bases, with 12 bases left between them. Germline V CDR1 and CDR2: LNHDA, SQIVND (reference sequence). CDR3 bases: TGTGCCAGTAGTATGAGGGGTTCCGACACAGATACGCAGTATTTT. Protein product: CASSMRGSDTDTQYF.

Many counts were recorded for this clonotype. The chain recombines TRBV20-1 with TRBJ1-2; D is perhaps TRBD1 (6 bases). The CDR3 has 14 residues. Looked up from germline, CDR1 is DFQATT and CDR2 is SNEGSKA (reference sequence). Trimming left V 0 bases short and J 3 bases short, with 11 bases between. Here the CDR3 reads CSARDLDRHYGYTF. DNA for the CDR3: TGCAGTGCTAGAGACTTAGACAGGCACTATGGCTACACCTTC.

This clonotype was recorded at least ten times. The chain joins TRBV6-5 to TRBJ1-5; a possible D gene is TRBD1 (5 bases). V was shortened by 6 bases and J by 3 bases, with 12 bases between the two germline ends. The germline V gene encodes CDR1 MNHEY and CDR2 SVGAGI. This CDR3 spans 14 amino acids. The CDR3 loop is CASRRDGANQPQHF. The CDR3 DNA reads TGTGCCAGCAGGCGGGATGGGGCCAATCAGCCCCAGCATTTT.

In this sample, this clonotype turned up a few times. The chain recombines TRBV29-1 with TRBJ2-3; D remains unclear. V was cut by 8 bases and J by 5 bases, with 8 bases left in between. CDR3 size: 10 residues. Germline V lookup: CDR1 SQVTM, CDR2 ANQGSEA. The CDR3 sequence: CSMSRDTQYF. For the CDR3, the DNA is TGCAGCATGAGCCGAGATACGCAGTATTTT.

This clonotype appeared many times. The genes are TRBV5-5 and TRBJ1-1; D is possibly TRBD1 (5 bases). The germline gives CDR1 SGHKS, CDR2 YYEKEE (reference sequence). CDR3 length equals 13 residues. Trimming removed 6 bases at V and 1 base at J, with 10 bases between. The CDR3 DNA sequence: TGTGCCAGCAACCGGGACGCGAACACTGAAGCTTTCTTT. Translated: CASNRDANTEAFF.

In its sample, this clonotype was seen many times. This chain uses TRBV19 with TRBJ1-3, with 10 positions matching TRBD1. The junction had 21 bases not matched to a gene; V was cut back by 9 bases and J by 10 bases. The germline gives CDR1 LNHDA, CDR2 SQIVND (reference sequence). The CDR3 sequence is 17 residues long. Here the CDR3 reads CARRPQSGTGEKRTIYF. CDR3 DNA sequence: TGTGCCAGGAGACCCCAATCCGGGACAGGGGAGAAGAGGACCATATATTTT.

This clonotype was detected many times. The CDR3 here is CASSKALWGARGTDTQYF. The CDR3 region has the DNA TGTGCCAGCAGCAAAGCGCTTTGGGGGGCGCGAGGCACAGATACGCAGTATTTT. This chain links TRBV21-1 with TRBJ2-3; whether TRBD1, the table's D call, matches the DNA was not checked. TRBV21-1 is a listed pseudogene. CDR3 length: 18 residues.

This clonotype ranks as medium-sized. The V gene is TRBV19, the J gene TRBJ2-3, with 7 bases identical to TRBD2. V trimming: 4 bases; J trimming: 3 bases; junction bases outside the gene matches: 7. Germline loops: CDR1 LNHDA, CDR2 SQIVND (reference sequence). The CDR3 loop spans 15 amino acids. For the CDR3, the DNA is TGTGCCAGTAGTAGTCTGGCGGGAGCGACAGATACGCAGTATTTT. Protein sequence: CASSSLAGATDTQYF.

This clonotype turned up a few times. The chain combines TRBV5-1 with TRBJ2-2; D gene ambiguous. The germline V gene encodes CDR1 SGHRS and CDR2 YFSETQ. V shed 0 bases and J shed 1 base, with 7 bases lying between them. The length of the CDR3 is 15 residues. The CDR3: CASSLGGVNTGELFF. The DNA of the CDR3 is TGCGCCAGCAGCTTGGGTGGGGTGAACACCGGGGAGCTGTTTTTT.

This clonotype was counted many times. This chain links TRBV2 with TRBJ2-3; 11 nucleotides align to TRBD2. CDR1 is SNHLY, CDR2 FYNNEI, per germline. The junction had 11 bases not matched to a gene; V was cut back by 6 bases and J by 6 bases. This CDR3 region has 16 residues. DNA of the CDR3: TGTGCCAGCAGAACCAAGGGACTAGCGGTCTCCGATACGCAGTATTTT. Translating gives CASRTKGLAVSDTQYF.

This clonotype has at least ten counts. This sequence joins TRBV18 and TRBJ2-5; D remains unclear. The length of the CDR3 is 13 residues. Trimming removed 4 bases from V and 4 bases from J, with 10 bases in between. Germline V CDR1 and CDR2: KGHSH, LQKENI. The CDR3 region has the DNA TGTGCCAGCTCACGGGTCGACGGAGAGACCCAGTACTTC. Protein: CASSRVDGETQYF.

This clonotype was observed many times. The CDR3 DNA reads TGTGCCTGGAGTGTACTACATCCGGGGGCTGAGCAGTTCTTC. Its protein product is CAWSVLHPGAEQFF. The chain uses TRBV30 and TRBJ2-1; D might be TRBD1 or TRBD2, each matching 6 bases. V lost 0 bases, J lost 9 bases, and 15 bases lay in between. CDR1 and CDR2 from the germline V gene are GTSNPN and SVGIG (reference sequence). The CDR3 is 14 amino acids.

This clonotype was seen ten or more times. The rearrangement links TRBV7-6 to TRBJ2-1; D gene uncertain. CDR3 size: 13 residues. Trimming took 5 bases from V and 9 from J, leaving 14 bases between them. In germline, CDR1 is SGHVS, CDR2 FNYEAQ. CDR3 DNA: TGTGCCAGCAGCACAACAATAACGACTGAGCAGTTCTTC. Its translation is CASSTTITTEQFF.

The gene calls are TRBV5-5 and TRBJ1-6, with 7 bases matching TRBD1. The CDR3 contains 14 residues. Germline trimming cut 2 bases from V and 10 bases from J; bases unmatched to any gene: 6. Germline V gives CDR1 SGHKS, CDR2 YYEKEE (reference sequence). CDR3 coding DNA: TGTGCCAGCAGCTTACAGGGGTCTGGATCACCCCTCCACTTT. As protein: CASSLQGSGSPLHF.

This clonotype was counted at least ten times. The rearrangement uses TRBV14 and TRBJ2-7, with TRBD1 as a possible D gene (6 bases). The V end was cut by 1 base, the J end by 12 bases, with 16 bases between. Per the germline V gene, CDR1 is SGHDN and CDR2 is FVKESK. The CDR3 is 13 residues long. This CDR3 is CASSQVLQGNVYF. The CDR3 region has the DNA TGTGCCAGCAGCCAAGTTCTTCAGGGGAACGTGTACTTC.

This clonotype was found many times. The J gene is TRBJ2-6, the V gene TRBV27; D gene unclear. With 4 bases removed from V and 2 bases from J, the gap between germline ends came to 15 bases. CDR1 is MNHEY, CDR2 SMNVEV, per germline (reference sequence). This CDR3 has 17 amino acids. The CDR3 loop is CASSSRVVAAGANVLTF. The DNA of the CDR3 is TGTGCCAGCAGTTCCCGTGTAGTGGCGGCTGGGGCCAACGTCCTGACTTTC.